Below are 19 T cell receptor beta chains sequenced from a single sample in a study of T-cell reconstitution after alpha-beta-depleted transplantation in children. Construction of the TCRbeta library involved unique molecular identifiers. From the PCR reads, TCRdb called clonotypes with MiXCR, one entry per CDR3 protein. Of under 850,000 distinct CDR3 sequences listed, approximately 14% are singletons. Sequencing used PBMCs, obtained before TCRalphabeta/CD19-depleted stem cell transplant. All receptors come from a girl aged 2 to 9 with congenital amegakaryocytic thrombocytopenia, due to receive a stem cell transplant.

This clonotype was detected many times. The chain combines TRBV29-1 with TRBJ2-3; no firm D call. The ends were cut back, 3 bases at V and 3 bases at J, with 22 bases in the middle. From germline, CDR1 is SQVTM and CDR2 ANQGSEA. This CDR3 spans 17 amino acids. The CDR3 is CSVERGSARPFTDTQYF. CDR3 DNA: TGCAGCGTTGAGCGCGGCTCGGCACGCCCCTTTACAGATACGCAGTATTTT.

This clonotype was seen a handful of times. The chain recombines TRBV11-2 with TRBJ2-5; D gene unclear. Trimming cost V 2 bases and J 5 bases, with 12 bases left between them. The CDR3 extends over 14 amino acids. CDR1 SGHAT and CDR2 FQNNGV come from the germline V gene. The CDR3, as DNA: TGTGCCAGCAGCTTATCTCATCGCACGGAGACCCAGTACTTC. This gives the protein CASSLSHRTETQYF. The full variable domain, with the rest looked up from reference TRBV11-2 and TRBJ2-5, is EAGVAQSPRYKIIEKRQSVAFWCNPISGHATLYWYQQILGQGPKLLIQFQNNGVVDDSQLPKDRFSAERLKGVDSTLKIQPAKLEDSAVYLCASSLSHRTETQYFGPGTRLLVL.

At least ten counts were recorded for this clonotype. This rearrangement joins TRBV10-3 to TRBJ1-5; D may be TRBD1 (6 bases). The V end was cut by 3 bases, the J end by 2 bases, with 14 bases between. Germline V lookup: CDR1 ENHRY, CDR2 SYGVKD. The CDR3 contains 16 residues. The CDR3 here is CAISELHRVGNQPQHF. DNA for the CDR3: TGTGCCATCAGTGAACTCCACAGGGTCGGCAATCAGCCCCAGCATTTT.

This clonotype was seen a handful of times. V gene TRBV5-1 combines with J gene TRBJ2-5; 8 nucleotides align to TRBD1. Germline V lookup: CDR1 SGHRS, CDR2 YFSETQ. The CDR3 is 16 amino acids. The J segment lost 1 base and the V segment lost 2 bases, leaving 7 bases of the junction unmatched. The CDR3 is CASSFPRGRSQETQYF. CDR3 bases: TGCGCCAGCAGCTTCCCCAGGGGGCGATCCCAAGAGACCCAGTACTTC. Complete variable domain (other parts from reference TRBV5-1 and TRBJ2-5): KAGVTQTPRYLIKTRGQQVTLSCSPISGHRSVSWYQQTPGQGLQFLFEYFSETQRNKGNFPGRFSGRQFSNSRSEMNVSTLELGDSALYLCASSFPRGRSQETQYFGPGTRLLVL.

In this sample, this clonotype turned up many times. J is TRBJ1-5 and V is TRBV20-1; D gene unclear. V lost 4 bases and J 4 bases, leaving 17 bases between the germline ends. The CDR3 extends over 15 amino acids. Germline CDR1 reads DFQATT; CDR2 reads SNEGSKA (reference sequence). The CDR3 loop reads CSAKKETDPNQPQHF. CDR3 sequence (DNA): TGCAGTGCTAAGAAAGAGACGGACCCTAATCAGCCCCAGCATTTT.

This clonotype was recorded many times. V usage is TRBV12-3 or TRBV12-4 and J usage is TRBJ2-7, with 7 nucleotides matching TRBD1. Germline trimming cut 7 bases from V and 3 bases from J; bases unmatched to any gene: 6. The CDR3 loop spans 13 amino acids. CDR3 DNA: TGTGCCAGCAACGGACAGGCCGACTACGAGCAGTACTTC. This sequence encodes CASNGQADYEQYF.

This clonotype was seen only a few times. The chain employs TRBV5-1 and TRBJ2-2; 9 bases align to TRBD1. The V gene's germline CDR1 is SGHRS and CDR2 YFSETQ. The CDR3 is 15 residues long. V gave up 6 bases and J gave up 7 bases; unmatched junction bases: 10. The CDR3, as DNA: TGCGCCAGCACCTTACCGGGACAGGGAAACGGGGAGCTGTTTTTT. It yields the protein CASTLPGQGNGELFF.

This clonotype was recorded many times. The V and J genes are TRBV20-1 and TRBJ2-7; D not certain. Germline CDR1 and CDR2: DFQATT and SNEGSKA (reference sequence). The V end lost 3 bases, the J end lost 7 bases, and 10 bases lay between the germline ends. This CDR3 is built from 11 residues. The DNA of the CDR3 is TGCAGTGCTAGGTTAGCACGGGAGCAGTACTTC. This sequence encodes CSARLAREQYF.

This clonotype showed up many times. This chain uses TRBV12-3 or TRBV12-4 with TRBJ2-1; tentatively, D is TRBD2 (5 bases). The CDR3 is made up of 16 amino acids. With 5 bases removed from V and 2 bases from J, the gap between germline ends came to 16 bases. This chain's CDR3 is CASSPSEAVPYNEQFF. The CDR3 DNA is TGTGCCAGCAGTCCATCAGAAGCGGTGCCCTACAATGAGCAGTTCTTC.

Many counts were recorded for this clonotype. The chain is built from TRBV20-1 and TRBJ2-2; D uncertain. V was shortened by 0 bases and J by 5 bases, with 7 bases between the two germline ends. The CDR3 extends over 13 amino acids. CDR1 DFQATT and CDR2 SNEGSKA come from the germline V gene (reference sequence). The CDR3 nucleotides are TGCAGTGCTAGAGACTCGAGGACCGGGGAGCTGTTTTTT. It specifies CSARDSRTGELFF.

A few counts support this clonotype. This chain links TRBV5-1 with TRBJ2-1; 13 positions match TRBD2. Germline V lookup: CDR1 SGHRS, CDR2 YFSETQ. V lost 3 bases and J lost 6; bases outside the gene matches: 6. The CDR3 runs to 16 residues. The CDR3 coding sequence is TGCGCCAGCAGCTCTGGACTAGCGGGAGAATTCAATGAGCAGTTCTTC. This gives the protein CASSSGLAGEFNEQFF.

This CDR3 is CASTKGGSEKETQYF. The CDR3, as DNA: TGTGCCAGCACCAAGGGAGGGTCTGAGAAAGAGACCCAGTACTTC. The V gene is TRBV28, the J gene TRBJ2-5; the match to TRBD2 covers 7 bases. The V gene's germline CDR1 is MDHEN and CDR2 SYDVKM. V dropped 7 bases and J dropped 3; count of bases not matched to a gene: 11. There are 15 residues in the CDR3. Combining the CDR3 with reference TRBV28 and TRBJ2-5 gives the whole variable domain DVKVTQSSRYLVKRTGEKVFLECVQDMDHENMFWYRQDPGLGLRLIYFSYDVKMKEKGDIPEGYSVSREKKERFSLILESASTNQTSMYLCASTKGGSEKETQYFGPGTRLLVL.

In its sample, this clonotype was seen many times. J is TRBJ2-3 and V is TRBV11-1, with TRBD1 as a possible D gene (6 bases). The germline CDR1 and CDR2 sequences are SGHAT and FQDESV (reference sequence). V was clipped by 7 bases and J by 0 bases, with 17 bases between them. This CDR3 comprises 16 residues. The CDR3 here is CASTRIWGHSTDTQYF. CDR3 in DNA: TGTGCCAGCACCCGTATATGGGGGCATAGCACAGATACGCAGTATTTT.

The V gene is TRBV5-1, the J gene TRBJ2-3; D unclear. The V end lost 0 bases, the J end lost 8 bases, and 13 bases lay between the germline ends. The CDR3 has 14 residues. Germline-derived CDR1 and CDR2 are SGHRS and YFSETQ. This chain's CDR3 is CASSLVVSSATQYF. The DNA for the CDR3 is TGCGCCAGCAGCTTGGTGGTTTCCAGCGCTACGCAGTATTTT.

This clonotype was observed many times. The J gene is TRBJ1-2, the V gene TRBV5-1; TRBD1 might be the D (5 bases). The germline CDR1 and CDR2 sequences are SGHRS and YFSETQ. V shed 4 bases and J shed 11 bases, with 15 bases lying between them. There are 12 residues in the CDR3. The CDR3 DNA reads as TGCGCCAGCAGCCAGGGCGACAGCTCGTACACCTTC. It specifies CASSQGDSSYTF.

This clonotype was counted many times. V is TRBV10-3 and J is TRBJ2-1; 13 bases match TRBD2. V lost 2 bases and J lost 9; bases outside the gene matches: 7. Germline CDR1 and CDR2: ENHRY and SYGVKD. The CDR3 spans 16 residues. CDR3 amino acids: CAISEPGTSGAIEQFF. In DNA form, the CDR3 reads TGTGCCATCAGTGAGCCCGGGACTAGCGGGGCCATTGAGCAGTTCTTC.

The chain has TRBV3-1 and TRBJ2-7; no reliable D call. V gave up 1 base and J gave up 4 bases, with 2 bases separating them. The germline V gene has CDR1 LGHDT and CDR2 YNNKEL (reference sequence). There are 11 residues in the CDR3. The CDR3 nucleotides are TGTGCCAGCAGCCAAGTTTACGAGCAGTACTTC. Protein: CASSQVYEQYF.

V gene TRBV12-3 or TRBV12-4 combines with J gene TRBJ2-3; 9 positions agree with TRBD2. The CDR3 loop spans 15 amino acids. After removal of 4 bases from V and 6 bases from J, the junction contained 8 bases not matched to a gene. The CDR3 DNA reads TGTGCCAGCAGTTCCTCGCGGGAGGGCCTCGATACGCAGTATTTT. This gives the protein CASSSSREGLDTQYF.

The genes are TRBV30 and TRBJ2-7; 9 bases align to TRBD1. The CDR3 loop spans 14 amino acids. J was trimmed by 6 bases and V by 1 base; bases with no gene match: 7. The germline V gene encodes CDR1 GTSNPN and CDR2 SVGIG (reference sequence). The CDR3 here is CAWSGGQGNGEQYF. The CDR3 DNA reads TGTGCCTGGAGTGGCGGACAGGGGAATGGCGAGCAGTACTTC.